These 20 T cell receptor beta chains originate from one sample sequenced in a study of T cells in Graves' hyperthyroidism and ophthalmopathy. The investigators amplified TCR beta CDR3 regions from RNA transcripts. HTBI primers were used for first-round RT-PCR of the TCR CDR3. Each CDR3 protein gets one entry after TCRdb re-called the multiplex PCR reads with MiXCR. Among hundreds of thousands of distinct CDR3 sequences listed, approximately 14% were seen once. Specimen: blood. These receptors were obtained from a woman between 35 and 50 years old with Graves' ophthalmopathy.

This chain joins TRBV6-1 and TRBJ2-7; D remains ambiguous. Looked up from germline, CDR1 is MNHNS and CDR2 is SASEGT. The CDR3 loop spans 16 amino acids. V dropped 2 bases and J dropped 8 bases, with 22 bases sitting between them. The CDR3 here is CASSEQNVSNQPQQYF. CDR3 bases: TGTGCCAGCAGTGAACAGAATGTTAGCAATCAGCCCCAGCAGTACTTC.

Details on this clonotype: Possible read error: a much larger clone is one base away. The gene calls are TRBV14 and TRBJ2-2; 10 positions match TRBD1. Losses at the gene ends were 4 bases for V and 13 bases for J; bases not matched to a gene: 3. The germline gives CDR1 SGHDN, CDR2 FVKESK. The CDR3 has 12 residues. CDR3 nucleotide sequence: TGTGCCAGCAGCCGGGACAGGGGAGGGCTGTTTTTT. This gives the protein CASSRDRGGLFF.

This clonotype was counted at least ten times. The genes are TRBV24-1 and TRBJ1-1; TRBD1 agrees at 8 bases. V gave up 3 bases and J gave up 1 base; unmatched junction bases: 3. The CDR3 extends over 15 amino acids. CDR1 is KGHDR, CDR2 SFDVKD, per germline. DNA for the CDR3: TGTGCCACCAGTGATCCTGACAGGGGGAACACTGAAGCTTTCTTT. This gives the protein CATSDPDRGNTEAFF.

Only a few counts were recorded for this clonotype. The chain carries TRBV6-5 and TRBJ1-5; D is unresolved. Trimming took off 0 bases at V and 6 bases at J, with 18 bases between the two ends. The germline V gene encodes CDR1 MNHEY and CDR2 SVGAGI. The CDR3 runs to 17 residues. CDR3 DNA: TGTGCCAGCAGTTACTCGACCGGTTTAGCGGACCGTCAGCCCCAGCATTTT. It translates to CASSYSTGLADRQPQHF.

J is TRBJ2-7 and V is TRBV20-1, with D possibly matching TRBD1 (6 bases). Trimming left V 5 bases short and J 0 bases short, with 8 bases between. The CDR3 sequence is 12 residues long. The germline gives CDR1 DFQATT, CDR2 SNEGSKA (reference sequence). The CDR3 loop reads CSAQGSSYEQYF. CDR3 DNA sequence: TGCAGTGCTCAGGGGAGCTCCTACGAGCAGTACTTC.

Ten or more counts support this clonotype. This rearrangement joins TRBV12-3 or TRBV12-4 to TRBJ1-1; D ambiguous. CDR3 length: 12 residues. V shed 6 bases and J shed 7 bases, with 12 bases lying between them. CDR3 region: CASSLLTGEAFF. The CDR3 DNA sequence: TGTGCCAGCAGCCTTTTGACGGGTGAAGCTTTCTTT.

This clonotype was seen many times. The CDR3 nucleotides read TGTGCCAGCAGTGTACCGGGACAGGGGCCTTATCAGCCCCAGCATTTT. It yields the protein CASSVPGQGPYQPQHF. The chain links TRBV28 to TRBJ1-5; 10 nucleotides agree with TRBD1. Trimming cost V 5 bases and J 5 bases; bases outside gene matches: 9. Germline V gene sequence: CDR1 MDHEN, CDR2 SYDVKM. The CDR3 totals 16 residues.

This clonotype was counted ten times or more. Because the CDR3 is missing its conserved closing phenylalanine or tryptophan, this is likely a read error. This sequence joins TRBV6-5 and TRBJ1-2, with D hard to call. The germline V gene encodes CDR1 MNHEY and CDR2 SVGAGI. V lost 0 bases to trimming and J lost 6 bases, with 11 bases between them. CDR3 length: 14 residues. The CDR3 here is CASSYSRSGNGYTV. CDR3 nucleotides: TGTGCCAGCAGTTACTCGAGGAGCGGGAATGGCTACACCGTC.

The sample holds many counts of this clonotype. The V call is TRBV19, the J call TRBJ2-2, with D perhaps TRBD2 (5 bases). The CDR3 length is 15 residues. In germline, CDR1 is LNHDA, CDR2 SQIVND (reference sequence). V was cut by 6 bases and J by 2 bases, with 13 bases left in between. The CDR3 coding sequence is TGTGCCAGTAGCTGGCCAGCGGCAAACACCGGGGAGCTGTTTTTT. Its protein product is CASSWPAANTGELFF.

The chain carries TRBV12-3 or TRBV12-4 and TRBJ2-5; 9 bases align to TRBD2. This CDR3 comprises 16 residues. The trim removed 3 bases at V and 0 bases at J, leaving 5 bases unmatched. CDR3 in amino acids: CASSLGGGADQETQYF. In DNA, the CDR3 is TGTGCCAGCAGTTTGGGCGGGGGGGCGGACCAAGAGACCCAGTACTTC.

The table lists this clonotype with many counts. The rearrangement uses TRBV2 and TRBJ2-7; 8 positions match TRBD2. The CDR3 is made up of 14 amino acids. J gave up 7 bases and V 3 bases, and 8 bases lay outside the gene matches. Germline V CDR1 and CDR2: SNHLY, FYNNEI. The CDR3 coding sequence is TGTGCCAGCAGTGAGCAACTAGCGGTGAGGGAGCAGTACTTC. This gives the protein CASSEQLAVREQYF. The variable domain in full, completed from reference TRBV2 and TRBJ2-7, reads EPEVTQTPSHQVTQMGQEVILRCVPISNHLYFYWYRQILGQKVEFLVSFYNNEISEKSEIFDDQFSVERPDGSNFTLKIRSTKLEDSAMYFCASSEQLAVREQYFGPGTRLTVT.

This clonotype has more than one count but fewer than ten. The chain links TRBV6-1 to TRBJ1-5; D unresolved. The CDR3 runs to 14 residues. Trimming removed 5 bases from V and 7 bases from J, with 15 bases in between. The germline V gene encodes CDR1 MNHNS and CDR2 SASEGT. As DNA, the CDR3 is TGTGCCAGCAGTAGGGTCGGAGGGTGGCAGCCCCAGCATTTT. It codes for CASSRVGGWQPQHF.

This clonotype was counted at least ten times. This sequence joins TRBV30 and TRBJ1-1; D is undetermined. V lost 6 bases to trimming and J lost 7 bases, with 12 bases between them. Germline loops: CDR1 GTSNPN, CDR2 SVGIG (reference sequence). The CDR3 is made up of 11 amino acids. Here the CDR3 reads CACSVAIEAFF. CDR3 sequence (DNA): TGTGCCTGTTCGGTGGCGATTGAAGCTTTCTTT.

This clonotype was seen ten or more times. The chain couples TRBV13 to TRBJ2-7, with TRBD2 matching 13 bases. Per germline, CDR1 PRHDT and CDR2 FYEKMQ (reference sequence). The CDR3 is made up of 18 amino acids. V shed 4 bases and J 0 bases; nucleotides not matched to a gene: 9. The CDR3 loop reads CASSSPGLAGPLSYEQYF. The CDR3 DNA follows: TGTGCCAGCAGCTCGCCGGGACTAGCGGGACCTCTCTCCTACGAGCAGTACTTC. Supplemented by reference TRBV13 and TRBJ2-7, the full variable domain reads AAGVIQSPRHLIKEKRETATLKCYPIPRHDTVYWYQQGPGQDPQFLISFYEKMQSDKGSIPDRFSAQQFSDYHSELNMSSLELGDSALYFCASSSPGLAGPLSYEQYFGPGTRLTVT.

The sample holds many counts of this clonotype. The chain employs TRBV2 and TRBJ2-7, with D unclear. The CDR3 runs to 17 residues. Trimming removed 3 bases from V and 0 bases from J, with 18 bases in between. Germline CDR1 reads SNHLY; CDR2 reads FYNNEI. This CDR3 reads CASSDIPVLLGSYEQYF. The CDR3 DNA reads as TGTGCCAGCAGTGATATCCCCGTTTTGCTGGGCTCCTACGAGCAGTACTTC.

For the CDR3, the DNA is TGTGCCAGCAGCTTAAGGAGTTCAGGGAAGGCTTTCTTT. The encoded protein is CASSLRSSGKAFF. The chain couples TRBV7-3 to TRBJ1-1; a possible D gene is TRBD1 (5 bases). Germline V gene lookup returns CDR1 SGHTA and CDR2 FQGTGA. The CDR3 contains 13 residues. V was trimmed by 1 base and J by 11 bases, leaving 14 bases between them.

This clonotype has ten or more counts. The V and J genes are TRBV19 and TRBJ2-6; D is uncertain. V was shortened by 9 bases and J by 0 bases, with 18 bases between the two germline ends. Germline CDR1 LNHDA, CDR2 SQIVND (reference sequence). The CDR3 totals 17 residues. The CDR3 nucleotides read TGTGCCAGCGCTGACTGGACCCTTACCTCTGGGGCCAACGTCCTGACTTTC. Translating it yields CASADWTLTSGANVLTF.

The chain is built from TRBV3-1 and TRBJ2-2, with 14 bases fitting TRBD2. Trimming removed 4 bases from V and 5 bases from J; junction bases left unmatched: 6. CDR3 length equals 17 residues. CDR1 and CDR2 from the germline V gene are LGHDT and YNNKEL (reference sequence). Written as DNA, the CDR3 is TGTGCCAGCAGCCCAGTGGGGACTAGCGGGAGAACCGGGGAGCTGTTTTTT. It specifies CASSPVGTSGRTGELFF.

There are many counts of this clonotype. The V gene is TRBV20-1, the J gene TRBJ2-7, with 10 nucleotides matching TRBD2. V was pared by 5 bases and J by 0 bases, with 4 bases of the junction left unmatched. The germline V gene has CDR1 DFQATT and CDR2 SNEGSKA (reference sequence). This CDR3 comprises 14 residues. CDR3 sequence: CSASSGSHSYEQYF. The CDR3 DNA reads TGCAGTGCTTCTAGCGGGAGTCACTCCTACGAGCAGTACTTC.

The chain links TRBV2 to TRBJ2-7; tentative D call: TRBD2 (5 bases). Trimming shortened V by 9 bases and J by 7 bases, and 13 bases separated the two germline ends. This CDR3 comprises 11 residues. Germline V lookup: CDR1 SNHLY, CDR2 FYNNEI. CDR3 DNA sequence: TGTGCCAGTATCCACGGGGTTGAGCAGTACTTC. Its translation is CASIHGVEQYF.